This T cell receptor (beta chain) is from a study of cytomegalovirus exposure and HLA in healthy donors. PCR employed 60 Vbeta and 13 Jbeta primers. Generated by immunoSEQ multiplex PCR, the TCRdb table keeps only in-frame clones and is missing some. The sample lists 220,000 or so clones, roughly 80% seen once, with around 4% in the top ten. Germline V gene data show CDR1 as MNHEY and CDR2 as SMNVEV (reference sequence). V shed 0 bases, J shed 15 bases, and the junction held 9 bases outside the gene matches. This CDR3 is 15 amino acids long. Study results and caveats: Data from an earlier analysis indicated that most TCR beta V segments were productive either about 90% or about 30% of the time.

On this clone: The antigen remains undetermined.

The chain joins TRBV27 to TRBJ2-1; 12 nucleotides match TRBD2. The receptor was derived from a male donor in good health and CMV-seronegative. Sequenced: PBMCs. CDR3: CASSLSYASGRAWFF. The CDR3 region has the DNA TGTGCCAGCAGTTTATCGTACGCTAGCGGGAGGGCATGGTTCTTC.